This T cell receptor beta chain was recovered during a study of T cell responses to AZD1222 COVID-19 vaccine. The table came from immunoSEQ multiplex PCR; TCRdb's copy has only in-frame clones and leaves some out. Of some 100,000 clones in the sample, about nine tenths were seen once. The sequences come from peripheral blood, collected on day 0 of AZD1222 vaccination. The receptor was isolated from an adult in good health.

CDR3: CASSLMGAQNEKLFF. DNA for the CDR3: TGTGCCAGCAGCTTAATGGGGGCCCAGAATGAAAAACTGTTTTTT. The V call is TRBV7-2, the J call TRBJ1-4; perhaps TRBD1 as D (6 bases). Per the germline V gene, CDR1 is SGHTA and CDR2 is FQGNSA. The V gene lost 2 bases and the J gene lost 5 bases, with 12 bases spanning the gap. This CDR3 comprises 15 residues.